This paragraph reports one TCR beta chain. This clonotype was counted between two and nine times. Its antigen is still unknown. No much larger clonotype is one base removed from it; base qualities were not supplied. The data originate from a study of T cells after yellow fever vaccination (dated by TCRdb to the late 2010s). Background for the entire study: Libraries from fractions with low cell numbers were prepared with the SMART-Seq v4 Ultra Low Input RNA kit. Blood samples were taken at several timepoints before and after primary and secondary immunization, and bulk PBMC replicates and cell subsets were isolated. Two healthy male donors, one aged 18 to 30 and one aged 30 to 40 years, made up the cohort. To follow T-cell clones before and after primary and booster YFV17D yellow fever vaccination, bulk TCR alpha and beta repertoires were sequenced over time.

This specimen's treatment or condition label, per the study, means: live attenuated yellow fever vaccine strain. At each blood-draw timepoint, two biological replicates of bulk PBMCs were collected. PBMCs were isolated from peripheral blood using a standard Ficoll-Paque protocol. RNA was extracted with TriZol from bulk PBMCs, CD4 and CD8 fractions, and dextramer-positive and dextramer-negative fractions. The investigation overall reported the following: Only a couple of donors were included in the study, so the extent to which the findings can be generalized is limited. The secondary T-cell response was found to be weaker but faster than the primary response, with a peak reached on day 5 rather than on day 15. Computational filtering was required because FACS-sorted repertoires could contain abundant contaminating clonotypes from the bulk population. After the booster, most clones that had expanded after primary vaccination were detected again (roughly 96% of CD4 and more than 80% of CD8), suggesting broad maintenance of memory. A small fraction of clonotypes appeared in both the CD4 and CD8 compartments, likely as a result of convergent recombination.

Reading the germline V gene gives CDR1 SGHRS and CDR2 YFSETQ. Including cysteine and phenylalanine, the CDR3 has 12 amino acids. Here the CDR3 DNA is all that survives: 36 bases in frame from base 1. V sheds 6 bases and J sheds 0 bases, leaving 7 bases between their ends. TCR cDNA was synthesized by 5'RACE template switching, through which a universal primer site and unique molecular identifiers were introduced. Priming of cDNA synthesis was performed from both the TCR alpha and TCR beta constant segments. Library amplification used two PCR steps, and the second PCR step added sample barcodes and sequencing adapters. Libraries were sequenced on Illumina HiSeq 2500 (2x100 bp) or NovaSeq (2x150 bp). The published analysis was carried out like this. MIGEC handled demultiplexing of reads and collapsing into UMI consensus sequences, while MiXCR performed V(D)J alignment. Clonotypes responding to the vaccine were identified with edgeR on replicate PBMC samples, with the criteria of FDR below 0.01 and a log2 fold change above 5 up to day 15. Each bulk clonotype was labeled CD4 or CD8 based on which sequenced repertoire, CD4 or CD8, contained the clonotype at higher abundance. In-frame beta chains were kept once TCRdb had trimmed the public reads at Q25 with fastp and called clones with MiXCR. Each entry is one CDR3 protein sequence, shown with its most common DNA and genes. The V and J calls shown here were made by TCRdb, not taken from the authors' results. For this sample there are hundreds of thousands of distinct CDR3 sequences; roughly 14% appear just once. Of the sample, more than 12% is held by the ten largest clones.

The origin of this receptor is a man between 25 and 39 years old who received the YFV17D yellow fever vaccine. This sequence uses TRBV5-1 and TRBJ2-7; the D gene cannot be resolved reliably. The source material was PBMCs, sampled on the day of the yellow fever booster vaccination. The nucleotide sequence is TGCGCCAGCAATCTGAACTCCTACGAGCAGTACTTC. This codes for CASNLNSYEQYF.